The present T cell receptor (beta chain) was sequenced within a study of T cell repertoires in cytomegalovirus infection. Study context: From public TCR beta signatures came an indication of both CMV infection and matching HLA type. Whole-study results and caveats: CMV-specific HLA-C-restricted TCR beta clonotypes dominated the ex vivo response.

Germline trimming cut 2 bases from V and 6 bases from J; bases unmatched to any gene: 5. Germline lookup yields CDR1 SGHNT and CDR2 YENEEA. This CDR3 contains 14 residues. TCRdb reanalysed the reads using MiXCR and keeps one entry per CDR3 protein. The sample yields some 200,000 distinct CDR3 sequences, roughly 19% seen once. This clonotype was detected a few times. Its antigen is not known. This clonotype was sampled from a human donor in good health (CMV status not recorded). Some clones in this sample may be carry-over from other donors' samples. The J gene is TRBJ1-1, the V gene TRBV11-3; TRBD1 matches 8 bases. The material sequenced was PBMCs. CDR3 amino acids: CASSLNTGGAEAFF. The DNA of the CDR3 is TGTGCCAGCAGCTTAAACACAGGGGGTGCTGAAGCTTTCTTT.